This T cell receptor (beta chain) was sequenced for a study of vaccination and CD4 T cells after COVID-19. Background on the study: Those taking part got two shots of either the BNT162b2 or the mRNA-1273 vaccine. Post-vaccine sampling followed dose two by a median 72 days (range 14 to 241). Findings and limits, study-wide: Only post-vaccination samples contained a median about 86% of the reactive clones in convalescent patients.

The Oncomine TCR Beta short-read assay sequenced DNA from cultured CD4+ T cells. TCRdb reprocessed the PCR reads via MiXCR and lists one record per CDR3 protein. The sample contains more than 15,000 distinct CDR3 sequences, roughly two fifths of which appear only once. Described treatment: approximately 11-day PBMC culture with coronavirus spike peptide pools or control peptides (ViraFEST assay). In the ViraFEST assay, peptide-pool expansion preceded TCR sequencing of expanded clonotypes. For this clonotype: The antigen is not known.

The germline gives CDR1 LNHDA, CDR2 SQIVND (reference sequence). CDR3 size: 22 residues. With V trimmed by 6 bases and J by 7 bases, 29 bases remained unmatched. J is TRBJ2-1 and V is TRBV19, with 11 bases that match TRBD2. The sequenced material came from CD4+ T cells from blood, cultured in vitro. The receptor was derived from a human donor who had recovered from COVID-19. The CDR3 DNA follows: TGTGCCAGTAGCCGGGGAAGGCTAGCGGGGGGCAGGGCGAACAGGAACGGGAATGAGCAGTTCTTC. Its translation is CASSRGRLAGGRANRNGNEQFF.